The rows below give T cell receptor beta chains drawn from one sample of a study of follicular helper T cells after annual influenza vaccination. The table came from immunoSEQ multiplex PCR; TCRdb's copy has only in-frame clones and leaves some out. Among approximately 2,100 clones listed, 70% to 75% were seen once. Sequenced material: CXCR5+ CD38+ circulating T follicular helper cells from blood, taken on the day of influenza vaccination. Receptor source: an adult who received the influenza vaccine. Each CDR3 is given with its conserved first and last residue. The D gene is left open where the match is weak. Clone size, where shown, is once, few, many, or a class for clones that have expanded.

CDR3nt: TGCGCCACCCAGCCGGGGAGCACCAATCAGCCCCAGCATTTT
CDR3aa: CATQPGSTNQPQHF
abundance: NA
d_gene: NA
v_gene: TRBV5-1
j_gene: TRBJ1-5
len: 14

CDR3nt: TGCGCCAGCAGCTTGGCCTTCTCCTACGAGCAGTACTTC
CDR3aa: CASSLAFSYEQYF
abundance: few
d_gene: NA
v_gene: TRBV5-1
j_gene: TRBJ2-7
len: 13

CDR3nt: TGCGCCAGCAGCCAAGGACACTACAATGAGCAGTTCTTC
CDR3aa: CASSQGHYNEQFF
abundance: NA
d_gene: NA
v_gene: TRBV4-3
j_gene: TRBJ2-1
len: 13

CDR3nt: TGTGCCAGCAGGGTAGAGGGGGGCCGTGCTGGGGAGCTGTTTTTT
CDR3aa: CASRVEGGRAGELFF
abundance: NA
d_gene: NA
v_gene: TRBV2
j_gene: TRBJ2-2
len: 15

CDR3nt: TGTGCCAGCAGTTACCAATACAGGAGTACGAACACTGAAGCTTTCTTT
CDR3aa: CASSYQYRSTNTEAFF
abundance: NA
d_gene: NA
v_gene: TRBV6-5
j_gene: TRBJ1-1
len: 16

CDR3nt: TGTGCCAGCAGTGCAGAGACCAGGGAGACCCAGTACTTC
CDR3aa: CASSAETRETQYF
abundance: NA
d_gene: NA
v_gene: TRBV6-1
j_gene: TRBJ2-5
len: 13

CDR3nt: TGTGCCAGCAGCTTAACGTCCTACGAGCAGTACTTC
CDR3aa: CASSLTSYEQYF
abundance: few
d_gene: NA
v_gene: TRBV7-8
j_gene: TRBJ2-7
len: 12

CDR3nt: TGTGCCAGCAGCTTGGTGGCAGGGAGGGGCGGGGAGCTGTTTTTT
CDR3aa: CASSLVAGRGGELFF
abundance: NA
d_gene: TRBD2
v_gene: TRBV5-4
j_gene: TRBJ2-2
len: 15

CDR3nt: TGTGCCAGGCCCCAAGGCCACGAGCAGTACTTC
CDR3aa: CARPQGHEQYF
abundance: NA
d_gene: NA
v_gene: TRBV2
j_gene: TRBJ2-7
len: 11

CDR3nt: TGTGCCAGCAGTCTGGGGGCAAGAGAGACCCAGTACTTC
CDR3aa: CASSLGARETQYF
abundance: NA
d_gene: NA
v_gene: TRBV28
j_gene: TRBJ2-5
len: 13

CDR3nt: TGTGCCAGCAGCCCAAGGGCGGGGGCGGGCCACGAGCAGTACTTC
CDR3aa: CASSPRAGAGHEQYF
abundance: few
d_gene: NA
v_gene: TRBV27
j_gene: TRBJ2-7
len: 15

CDR3nt: TGCACCAGCAGCCAAGCCCCTAGGGGGATCGAAAACACCATATATTTT
CDR3aa: CTSSQAPRGIENTIYF
abundance: NA
d_gene: NA
v_gene: TRBV1
j_gene: TRBJ1-3
len: 16

CDR3nt: TGCGCCAGCGGTCAAAAGGATGAGCAGTTCTTC
CDR3aa: CASGQKDEQFF
abundance: NA
d_gene: NA
v_gene: TRBV10-1
j_gene: TRBJ2-1
len: 11

CDR3nt: TGTGCCAGCAGCCCCTTGGACAGAAACTACGAGCAGTACTTC
CDR3aa: CASSPLDRNYEQYF
abundance: NA
d_gene: NA
v_gene: TRBV11-2
j_gene: TRBJ2-7
len: 14

CDR3nt: TGTGCCAGCAGCCCCAGGGATAGCTCTGGGGCCAACGTCCTGACTTTC
CDR3aa: CASSPRDSSGANVLTF
abundance: NA
d_gene: NA
v_gene: TRBV7-2
j_gene: TRBJ2-6
len: 16

CDR3nt: TGTGCCAGTACCACTAAGGGACTAGCGGGAGAGAAGCAGTACTTC
CDR3aa: CASTTKGLAGEKQYF
abundance: once
d_gene: TRBD2
v_gene: TRBV19
j_gene: TRBJ2-7
len: 15

CDR3nt: TGCGCCAGCAGCGAGACAGGGGGCGTCCACAATGAGCAGTTCTTC
CDR3aa: CASSETGGVHNEQFF
abundance: NA
d_gene: TRBD1
v_gene: TRBV4-1
j_gene: TRBJ2-1
len: 15

CDR3nt: TGTGCCAGTAGTGCTCCGGGTACCCAAGAGACCCAGTACTTC
CDR3aa: CASSAPGTQETQYF
abundance: NA
d_gene: NA
v_gene: TRBV19
j_gene: TRBJ2-5
len: 14

CDR3nt: TGTGCCAGTAGGGGGGCGGGCGACACCGGGGAGCTGTTTTTT
CDR3aa: CASRGAGDTGELFF
abundance: NA
d_gene: NA
v_gene: TRBV19
j_gene: TRBJ2-2
len: 14

CDR3nt: TGTGCCATCAGGGGGACGGAAAATTCACCCCTCCACTTT
CDR3aa: CAIRGTENSPLHF
abundance: NA
d_gene: NA
v_gene: TRBV10-3
j_gene: TRBJ1-6
len: 13

CDR3nt: TGTGCCAGCAGCTTAGGCATCGGGGAGCTGTTTTTT
CDR3aa: CASSLGIGELFF
abundance: NA
d_gene: NA
v_gene: TRBV7-2
j_gene: TRBJ2-2
len: 12

CDR3nt: TGTGCCAGCAGCCTTGGGACAGGGTCCTCTGGAAACACCATATATTTT
CDR3aa: CASSLGTGSSGNTIYF
abundance: NA
d_gene: TRBD1
v_gene: TRBV11-3
j_gene: TRBJ1-3
len: 16

CDR3nt: TGTGCCAGCAGCAATAAACAGGGATCCTCTAACTATGGCTACACCTTC
CDR3aa: CASSNKQGSSNYGYTF
abundance: few
d_gene: NA
v_gene: TRBV5-8
j_gene: TRBJ1-2
len: 16

CDR3nt: TGCAGCGTTGAAGGGGGGGCGGGAGGATATGGCTACACCTTC
CDR3aa: CSVEGGAGGYGYTF
abundance: once
d_gene: NA
v_gene: TRBV29-1
j_gene: TRBJ1-2
len: 14

CDR3nt: TGTGCCAGCAGCTCAGGAAGCACAGATACGCAGTATTTT
CDR3aa: CASSSGSTDTQYF
abundance: NA
d_gene: NA
v_gene: TRBV7-2
j_gene: TRBJ2-3
len: 13

CDR3nt: TGTGCCAGCAGTAAACCGGGACAGGGTTACGGTACGCAGTATTTT
CDR3aa: CASSKPGQGYGTQYF
abundance: NA
d_gene: TRBD1
v_gene: TRBV6-6
j_gene: TRBJ2-3
len: 15

CDR3nt: TGTGCCAGCAGCCGAACAGGGGACTATGGCTACACCTTC
CDR3aa: CASSRTGDYGYTF
abundance: NA
d_gene: TRBD1
v_gene: TRBV7-2
j_gene: TRBJ1-2
len: 13

CDR3nt: TGTGCCAGCAGTTTCATCAAGGGTCCGGAAAAAGCTTTCTTT
CDR3aa: CASSFIKGPEKAFF
abundance: NA
d_gene: NA
v_gene: TRBV28
j_gene: TRBJ1-1
len: 14

CDR3nt: TGTGCCAGCAGCCAATTTTCAGGGGGAGTCAATCAGCCCCAGCATTTT
CDR3aa: CASSQFSGGVNQPQHF
abundance: NA
d_gene: TRBD1
v_gene: TRBV16
j_gene: TRBJ1-5
len: 16

CDR3nt: TGTGCCAGCAGTGAGGAAATAGCGGGAGGGCTCAACGAGCAGTACTTC
CDR3aa: CASSEEIAGGLNEQYF
abundance: NA
d_gene: TRBD2
v_gene: TRBV6-1
j_gene: TRBJ2-7
len: 16

CDR3nt: TGTGCCACAAAGCCACCTACCGGGACAGGGTTACACGAGCAGTACTTC
CDR3aa: CATKPPTGTGLHEQYF
abundance: few
d_gene: TRBD1
v_gene: TRBV10-3
j_gene: TRBJ2-7
len: 16

CDR3nt: TGTGCCAGCAGCTCCCAGAGCTCACCCCTCCACTTT
CDR3aa: CASSSQSSPLHF
abundance: NA
d_gene: NA
v_gene: TRBV5-4
j_gene: TRBJ1-6
len: 12

CDR3nt: TGTGCCAGCAGCTTACGACAGAGTAATGAAAAACTGTTTTTT
CDR3aa: CASSLRQSNEKLFF
abundance: NA
d_gene: NA
v_gene: TRBV11-2
j_gene: TRBJ1-4
len: 14

CDR3nt: TGTGCCAGTACCCCGTTGAGGATGCGGGGCACTGAAGCTTTCTTT
CDR3aa: CASTPLRMRGTEAFF
abundance: few
d_gene: NA
v_gene: TRBV19
j_gene: TRBJ1-1
len: 15

CDR3nt: TGTGCCAGCAGTAACCGACGAGGGAGGGTTGGCTACACCTTC
CDR3aa: CASSNRRGRVGYTF
abundance: NA
d_gene: NA
v_gene: TRBV6-9
j_gene: TRBJ1-2
len: 14

CDR3nt: TGCAGTGCAAATGACTATAATGAGCAGTTCTTC
CDR3aa: CSANDYNEQFF
abundance: NA
d_gene: NA
v_gene: TRBV20-1
j_gene: TRBJ2-1
len: 11

CDR3nt: TGTGCCAGCAGCTTAGCTGGGGGACAGGGGACGGGAAAACTGTTTTTT
CDR3aa: CASSLAGGQGTGKLFF
abundance: NA
d_gene: TRBD1
v_gene: TRBV7-2
j_gene: TRBJ1-4
len: 16

CDR3nt: TGTGCCAGCACGGGACAGGGTGGCGGCAATCAGCCCCAGCATTTT
CDR3aa: CASTGQGGGNQPQHF
abundance: few
d_gene: TRBD1
v_gene: TRBV7-9
j_gene: TRBJ1-5
len: 15

CDR3nt: TGTGCCAGCAGTCTTGGACAGGGGACGGTTCAGCCCCAGCATTTT
CDR3aa: CASSLGQGTVQPQHF
abundance: NA
d_gene: TRBD1
v_gene: TRBV6-6
j_gene: TRBJ1-5
len: 15

CDR3nt: TGTGCCAGCAGCAGGACAGGGTCTACGGAGCAGTACTTC
CDR3aa: CASSRTGSTEQYF
abundance: few
d_gene: TRBD1
v_gene: TRBV14
j_gene: TRBJ2-7
len: 13

CDR3nt: TGTGCCAGCAGGATAGGGGTGCAGGACACTGAAGCTTTCTTT
CDR3aa: CASRIGVQDTEAFF
abundance: NA
d_gene: NA
v_gene: TRBV6-1
j_gene: TRBJ1-1
len: 14

CDR3nt: TGCGCCAGCAGCCGGGGTATGAACACTGAAGCTTTCTTT
CDR3aa: CASSRGMNTEAFF
abundance: NA
d_gene: NA
v_gene: TRBV4-3
j_gene: TRBJ1-1
len: 13

CDR3nt: TGTGCCAGCAGCCATTCCGGGACAGGGGATGAAAAACTGTTTTTT
CDR3aa: CASSHSGTGDEKLFF
abundance: NA
d_gene: TRBD1
v_gene: TRBV4-2
j_gene: TRBJ1-4
len: 15

CDR3nt: TGTGCCAGCAGTGACCAGGGTTCGGGAGAGCAGTACTTC
CDR3aa: CASSDQGSGEQYF
abundance: few
d_gene: NA
v_gene: TRBV6-1
j_gene: TRBJ2-7
len: 13

CDR3nt: TGTGCCAGCAGCTTAGCGTCTAGAGGGGAGACCCAGTACTTC
CDR3aa: CASSLASRGETQYF
abundance: NA
d_gene: NA
v_gene: TRBV11-2
j_gene: TRBJ2-5
len: 14

CDR3nt: TGTGCCAGCAGCCAAGCGGGACAACCCAATCAGCCCCAGCATTTT
CDR3aa: CASSQAGQPNQPQHF
abundance: NA
d_gene: NA
v_gene: TRBV5-5
j_gene: TRBJ1-5
len: 15

CDR3nt: TGTGCCAGCATCGAAAGGGCACAGGGCTCTGGAAACACCATATATTTT
CDR3aa: CASIERAQGSGNTIYF
abundance: NA
d_gene: NA
v_gene: TRBV6-6
j_gene: TRBJ1-3
len: 16

CDR3nt: TGTGCCAGCAGCTTAGCGAGACAGACCACAGATACGCAGTATTTT
CDR3aa: CASSLARQTTDTQYF
abundance: once
d_gene: NA
v_gene: TRBV7-9
j_gene: TRBJ2-3
len: 15

CDR3nt: TGCAGCGTTGCTAGGGGACAGCCCTACGAGCAGTACTTC
CDR3aa: CSVARGQPYEQYF
abundance: NA
d_gene: TRBD1
v_gene: TRBV29-1
j_gene: TRBJ2-7
len: 13

CDR3nt: TGTGCCAGCTCCCCCGGGATAGAAGCTTTCTTT
CDR3aa: CASSPGIEAFF
abundance: few
d_gene: NA
v_gene: TRBV18
j_gene: TRBJ1-1
len: 11

CDR3nt: TGTGCCAGCAGCTTAGCGTTTACAGGGGGGCAAGAGACCCAGTACTTC
CDR3aa: CASSLAFTGGQETQYF
abundance: NA
d_gene: TRBD1
v_gene: TRBV7-2
j_gene: TRBJ2-5
len: 16

CDR3nt: TGTGCCAGCAGCTTGGCCCCCGGTAGAGTTACCGGGGAGCTGTTTTTT
CDR3aa: CASSLAPGRVTGELFF
abundance: NA
d_gene: NA
v_gene: TRBV5-5
j_gene: TRBJ2-2
len: 16

CDR3nt: TGTGCCAGCAGCCGAGACAGTAGGTGGGACGCAGATACGCAGTATTTT
CDR3aa: CASSRDSRWDADTQYF
abundance: NA
d_gene: NA
v_gene: TRBV5-4
j_gene: TRBJ2-3
len: 16

CDR3nt: TGTGCCAGCAGCCTTACGGGGGCTAGGGGGGAAAAACTGTTTTTT
CDR3aa: CASSLTGARGEKLFF
abundance: NA
d_gene: NA
v_gene: TRBV7-2
j_gene: TRBJ1-4
len: 15